Listed below are T cell receptor beta chains from one sample, sequenced in a study of radiotherapy plus CTLA-4 blockade in lung cancer. Data came from immunoSEQ multiplex PCR; TCRdb stores just in-frame clones and leaves some out. In the table there are 100,000 to 150,000 clones, approximately 84% of which are singletons. This specimen consisted of peripheral blood, obtained from a patient treated with radiotherapy plus ipilimumab. The receptors come from a human donor with non-small cell lung cancer who had a partial response to radiotherapy plus ipilimumab. Both conserved end residues are part of each CDR3. D genes are given only for firm matches. Clone size is not always given. Where it is, it says once, few, many or a class for expanded clones.

V gene: TRBV4-1; clone size: once; J gene: TRBJ2-3; D gene: TRBD2; CDR3 DNA: TGCGCCAGCAGCCAACTCGGACTAGCGGGAGATACGCAGTATTTT; CDR3 protein: CASSQLGLAGDTQYF
V gene: TRBV7-8; clone size: -; J gene: TRBJ1-3; D gene: -; CDR3 DNA: TGTGCCAGCAGCTCACCCGGCGGGGCAGACGCCTCTGGAAACACCATATATTTT; CDR3 protein: CASSSPGGADASGNTIYF
V gene: TRBV28; clone size: -; J gene: TRBJ1-2; D gene: -; CDR3 DNA: TGTGCCACCCAGGGGTCGGTAGGTCGCTATGGCTACACCTTC; CDR3 protein: CATQGSVGRYGYTF
V gene: TRBV28; clone size: -; J gene: TRBJ1-2; D gene: -; CDR3 DNA: TGTGCCATCCAGGGTGGGGGGGACTATGGCTACACCTTC; CDR3 protein: CAIQGGGDYGYTF
V gene: TRBV28; clone size: -; J gene: TRBJ1-2; D gene: -; CDR3 DNA: TGTGCCAGCAGCCTCGGTGGGGGGAATTACTATGGCTACACCTTC; CDR3 protein: CASSLGGGNYYGYTF
V gene: TRBV18; clone size: -; J gene: TRBJ2-5; D gene: TRBD1; CDR3 DNA: TGTGCCAGCTCACCCCCAGGGGGCGAGACCCAGTACTTC; CDR3 protein: CASSPPGGETQYF
V gene: TRBV6-5; clone size: -; J gene: TRBJ1-5; D gene: TRBD1; CDR3 DNA: TGTGCCAGCAGACCGGGACAGGGTTACCAGCCCCAGCATTTT; CDR3 protein: CASRPGQGYQPQHF
V gene: TRBV6-4; clone size: medium-sized; J gene: TRBJ2-1; D gene: -; CDR3 DNA: TGTGCCAGCAGTGACAGCCCGGATGAGCAGTTCTTC; CDR3 protein: CASSDSPDEQFF
V gene: TRBV10-3; clone size: -; J gene: TRBJ1-1; D gene: TRBD1; CDR3 DNA: TGTGCCATCAGTGTGTCTCAGGGACAGGGGGTCACTGAAGCTTTCTTT; CDR3 protein: CAISVSQGQGVTEAFF
V gene: TRBV12-5; clone size: few; J gene: TRBJ1-1; D gene: TRBD1; CDR3 DNA: TGTGCTAGTGGTTTGTACCGGACAGGGTGGGACACTGAAGCTTTCTTT; CDR3 protein: CASGLYRTGWDTEAFF
V gene: TRBV5-1; clone size: -; J gene: TRBJ2-5; D gene: TRBD2; CDR3 DNA: TGCGCCAGCGGATTAGCGGGAGGCCCAGAGACCCAGTACTTC; CDR3 protein: CASGLAGGPETQYF
V gene: TRBV27; clone size: once; J gene: TRBJ2-3; D gene: -; CDR3 DNA: TGTGCCACGCGAGGGGCTAGCGTATATACGCAGTATTTT; CDR3 protein: CATRGASVYTQYF
V gene: TRBV7-2; clone size: -; J gene: TRBJ2-1; D gene: -; CDR3 DNA: TGTGCCAGCAGCCAACAACGAGGCTATGAGCAGTTCTTC; CDR3 protein: CASSQQRGYEQFF
V gene: TRBV19; clone size: -; J gene: TRBJ1-5; D gene: -; CDR3 DNA: TGTGCCAGTAGTCCCCAGGCCAGCAATCAGCCCCAGCATTTT; CDR3 protein: CASSPQASNQPQHF
V gene: TRBV7-9; clone size: -; J gene: TRBJ2-1; D gene: -; CDR3 DNA: TGTGCCAGCAGCCAGCTCAGGGGCCCCTCGGCGAGCAATGAGCAGTTCTTC; CDR3 protein: CASSQLRGPSASNEQFF
V gene: TRBV15; clone size: -; J gene: TRBJ2-1; D gene: TRBD1; CDR3 DNA: TGTGCCACCAGCTTGCATGGAGGGACAGGGTACAATGAGCAGTTCTTC; CDR3 protein: CATSLHGGTGYNEQFF
V gene: TRBV5-6; clone size: -; J gene: TRBJ2-1; D gene: TRBD1; CDR3 DNA: TGTGCCAGCAGCTTGGGACAGGGTGTTAATGAGCAGTTCTTC; CDR3 protein: CASSLGQGVNEQFF
V gene: TRBV7-2; clone size: few; J gene: TRBJ1-2; D gene: TRBD1; CDR3 DNA: TGTGCCAGCAACAAACAGGGGGCGCTAGGCTACACCTTC; CDR3 protein: CASNKQGALGYTF
V gene: TRBV25-1; clone size: few; J gene: TRBJ2-1; D gene: -; CDR3 DNA: TGTGCCAGCAGTCGAACTCCTACGAGGGATGAGCAGTTCTTC; CDR3 protein: CASSRTPTRDEQFF
V gene: TRBV6-4; clone size: -; J gene: TRBJ2-1; D gene: TRBD2; CDR3 DNA: TGTGCCAGCAGTGACAGTGCGGGAGAACACAATGAGCAGTTCTTC; CDR3 protein: CASSDSAGEHNEQFF
V gene: TRBV9; clone size: once; J gene: TRBJ2-7; D gene: -; CDR3 DNA: TGTGCCAGCAGCTCCCGATACCCAGGCCAACAGGGTGGAGAGCAGTACTTC; CDR3 protein: CASSSRYPGQQGGEQYF
V gene: TRBV18; clone size: -; J gene: TRBJ1-2; D gene: TRBD1; CDR3 DNA: TGTGCCAGCTCACCCGGACAGGCGATGATGTATGGCTACACCTTC; CDR3 protein: CASSPGQAMMYGYTF
V gene: TRBV2; clone size: -; J gene: TRBJ1-5; D gene: TRBD1; CDR3 DNA: TGTGCCAGCAGGCCGGGGACAGGGAAGGGTCAGCCCCAGCATTTT; CDR3 protein: CASRPGTGKGQPQHF
V gene: TRBV5-1; clone size: -; J gene: TRBJ1-2; D gene: -; CDR3 DNA: TGCGCCAGCAGTCTTCAAGGGGGGGCGATTGGCGGCTACACCTTC; CDR3 protein: CASSLQGGAIGGYTF
V gene: TRBV10-2; clone size: -; J gene: TRBJ1-1; D gene: TRBD1; CDR3 DNA: TGCGCCAGCAGTCGCGACAGGGCCGGAGGCACTGAAGCTTTCTTT; CDR3 protein: CASSRDRAGGTEAFF
V gene: TRBV6-1; clone size: -; J gene: TRBJ1-5; D gene: -; CDR3 DNA: TGTGCCAGCAGTGAACAGATATATAGCAATCAGCCCCAGCATTTT; CDR3 protein: CASSEQIYSNQPQHF
V gene: TRBV27; clone size: -; J gene: TRBJ2-4; D gene: -; CDR3 DNA: TGTGCCAGCAGTCCCTTCACAGGGTTGGGAAACATTCAGTACTTC; CDR3 protein: CASSPFTGLGNIQYF
V gene: TRBV15; clone size: few; J gene: TRBJ1-4; D gene: -; CDR3 DNA: TGTGCCACCAGCAGAGATAGGGGGTTTGCTAATGAAAAACTGTTTTTT; CDR3 protein: CATSRDRGFANEKLFF
V gene: TRBV5-1; clone size: -; J gene: TRBJ1-1; D gene: TRBD1; CDR3 DNA: TGCGCCAGCAGCCCGGGGGGGACAGGGACTGAAGCTTTCTTT; CDR3 protein: CASSPGGTGTEAFF
V gene: TRBV7-2; clone size: -; J gene: TRBJ1-2; D gene: TRBD1; CDR3 DNA: TGTGCCAGCAGCTCTAGACAGGGGGACTATGGCTACACCTTC; CDR3 protein: CASSSRQGDYGYTF
V gene: TRBV9; clone size: -; J gene: TRBJ2-7; D gene: TRBD2; CDR3 DNA: TGTGCCAGCAGCCAAGGACTAGCGGGGCCTTACTTC; CDR3 protein: CASSQGLAGPYF
V gene: TRBV28; clone size: -; J gene: TRBJ1-3; D gene: -; CDR3 DNA: TGTGCCAGCAGGCCAGGGGATAAGACTGGAAACACCATATATTTT; CDR3 protein: CASRPGDKTGNTIYF
V gene: TRBV5-1; clone size: -; J gene: TRBJ1-1; D gene: -; CDR3 DNA: TGCGCCAGCAGCTTGGAGGATCGGTGGGCGGGGGCCGAAGCTTTCTTT; CDR3 protein: CASSLEDRWAGAEAFF
V gene: TRBV28; clone size: -; J gene: TRBJ2-5; D gene: -; CDR3 DNA: TGTGCCAGCAGTCCAGGGATCCAAGAGACCCAGTACTTC; CDR3 protein: CASSPGIQETQYF
V gene: TRBV5-6; clone size: -; J gene: TRBJ1-6; D gene: TRBD1; CDR3 DNA: TGTGCCAGCAGCTTGGCAGGCCAAGGGGGCTCACCCCTCCACTTT; CDR3 protein: CASSLAGQGGSPLHF
V gene: TRBV30; clone size: -; J gene: TRBJ2-5; D gene: -; CDR3 DNA: TGTGCCTGGGGACTCGGACGCGCGGAGACCCAGTACTTC; CDR3 protein: CAWGLGRAETQYF
V gene: TRBV29-1; clone size: -; J gene: TRBJ2-2; D gene: -; CDR3 DNA: TGCAGCGTTGACAGGGGGGACACCGGGGAGCTGTTTTTT; CDR3 protein: CSVDRGDTGELFF
V gene: TRBV15; clone size: few; J gene: TRBJ2-1; D gene: TRBD2; CDR3 DNA: TGTGCCACCAGCAGAGAGAGTCTAGCGGGAGAGGAGCAGTTCTTC; CDR3 protein: CATSRESLAGEEQFF
V gene: TRBV9; clone size: -; J gene: TRBJ1-1; D gene: TRBD1; CDR3 DNA: TGTGCCAGCGACAGGGGGCTAAACACTGAAGCTTTCTTT; CDR3 protein: CASDRGLNTEAFF
V gene: TRBV6-1; clone size: -; J gene: TRBJ2-7; D gene: -; CDR3 DNA: TGTGCCAGCAGGATGGGCTTCGGGGAAGAGCAGTACTTC; CDR3 protein: CASRMGFGEEQYF
V gene: TRBV12-5; clone size: -; J gene: TRBJ2-3; D gene: -; CDR3 DNA: TGTGCTAGTGGTTCCGGGAGTGGGGGCACAGATACGCAGTATTTT; CDR3 protein: CASGSGSGGTDTQYF
V gene: TRBV7-2; clone size: -; J gene: TRBJ2-5; D gene: -; CDR3 DNA: TGTGCCAGCAGCCTTGAGGGGGGGGTGGAGACCCAGTACTTC; CDR3 protein: CASSLEGGVETQYF
V gene: TRBV6-1; clone size: -; J gene: TRBJ1-2; D gene: -; CDR3 DNA: TGTGCCAGCAGTGAAGCGCGGGGGTTGGGCTATGGCTACACCTTC; CDR3 protein: CASSEARGLGYGYTF
V gene: TRBV2; clone size: -; J gene: TRBJ2-5; D gene: TRBD2; CDR3 DNA: TGTGCCAGCAGTGCTTATTCTAGCGGGAGCTCGGAGACCCAGTACTTC; CDR3 protein: CASSAYSSGSSETQYF
V gene: TRBV4-1; clone size: -; J gene: TRBJ1-4; D gene: TRBD1; CDR3 DNA: TGCGCCAGCAGCAGGGGGCTAGCAAATGAAAAACTGTTTTTT; CDR3 protein: CASSRGLANEKLFF
V gene: TRBV28; clone size: few; J gene: TRBJ2-7; D gene: -; CDR3 DNA: TGTGCCAGCAACCCGACCAGGGGGGCGACCTACGAGCAGTACTTC; CDR3 protein: CASNPTRGATYEQYF
V gene: TRBV7-2; clone size: -; J gene: TRBJ2-5; D gene: TRBD2; CDR3 DNA: TGTGCCAGCACCCGAGTCGGGGGGGGACCCCAAGAGACCCAGTACTTC; CDR3 protein: CASTRVGGGPQETQYF
V gene: TRBV2; clone size: few; J gene: TRBJ2-1; D gene: TRBD2; CDR3 DNA: TGTGCCAGCAGTGAAGCGTGGACTAGCAACGATGAGCAGTTCTTC; CDR3 protein: CASSEAWTSNDEQFF
V gene: TRBV10-3; clone size: -; J gene: TRBJ2-1; D gene: -; CDR3 DNA: TGTGCCATCAGCTCTCTGGGGAGCTCCTACAATGAGCAGTTCTTC; CDR3 protein: CAISSLGSSYNEQFF
V gene: TRBV9; clone size: once; J gene: TRBJ2-3; D gene: TRBD2; CDR3 DNA: TGTGCCAGCACCTTAGCGGGAGATACGCAGTATTTT; CDR3 protein: CASTLAGDTQYF
V gene: TRBV28; clone size: -; J gene: TRBJ1-3; D gene: -; CDR3 DNA: TGTGCCAGCATCTCCAAAGGGAGGTTAGGAAACACCATATATTTT; CDR3 protein: CASISKGRLGNTIYF